The present T cell receptor (beta chain) was sequenced within a study of T cells expressing NK-cell markers. For the study at large: The authors derived TCR beta repertoires from sorted CD3+CD56+NKG2C+, CD3+CD56+NKG2C- and CD3+CD56-NKG2C+ T cells. Of eight sequenced donors, seven were HCMV-seropositive and one HCMV-seronegative.

CDR3 length: 16 residues. TCRdb reprocessed the 5' RACE reads and keeps a single row for each CDR3 protein, giving no DNA. This sample contains more than 250,000 distinct CDR3 sequences. The clonotype comes from a man younger than 35 in good health. The source material was blood T cells: a sorted CD56 or NKG2C T cell subset, CD4+ or CD8+ T cells, or bulk PBMC T cells (not recorded which). The chain recombines TRBV12-3 or TRBV12-4 with TRBJ2-5; TCRdb indicates TRBD1, and absent DNA this call remains unverified. The CDR3 is CASSSSFGETGGAQYF.